This T cell receptor (beta chain) was identified in a study of beta chain features in type 1 diabetes. Findings and caveats of the study: Within patients, naive, central memory and Treg TCRB repertoires seemed more similar than within healthy donors. There were fewer insertions and more deletions at the VDJ junctions of type 1 diabetes patients.

The CDR3 totals 19 residues. Germline loops: CDR1 SGHTA, CDR2 FQGNSA. J lost 1 base, V lost 1 base, and 10 bases had no gene match. Expressed TCRB transcripts got sequenced, as all isolated RNA was reverse transcribed. Sequencing was performed with immunoSEQ multiplex PCR; in TCRdb, only in-frame clones are kept and a portion is missing. Of some 300,000 clones in the sample, roughly 8% were seen once. The sample holds a few counts of this clone. What it binds is unknown. Via the markers CD45RO/CCR7/CD25/CD127/CD95/CD27, stem cell-like memory, regulatory, central memory and naive CD4+ cells were sorted.

The receptor was derived from a woman aged 18-29 years in good health. The sequenced sample consisted of central memory CD4+ T cells from blood. The chain couples TRBV7-2 to TRBJ2-3; 11 bases line up with TRBD2. The CDR3: CASSLGLLAGGRGTDTQYF. For the CDR3, the DNA is TGTGCCAGCAGCTTAGGTCTCCTAGCGGGGGGCCGGGGCACAGATACGCAGTATTTT.